This TCR beta chain is drawn from a study of shared clonotypes between healthy human individuals. Study conclusions and caveats: Some clonotypes were shared by all four sorted-subset donors, while others were not shared. The non-shared ones had lower generation probabilities than the shared ones.

Measured with immunoSEQ multiplex PCR; TCRdb has only the in-frame clones, and not every one. This sample has about 680,000 clones, with about three quarters found just once. Recent vaccinations or acute infections were absent in the healthy HIV-negative adult donors. The CDR3 is 16 residues long. The germline V gene encodes CDR1 MGHRA and CDR2 YSYEKL. V shed 4 bases and J shed 8 bases, with 21 bases lying between them. Only a few counts were recorded for this clone. The antigen remains undetermined. The sequencing input was memory CD4+ T cells sorted from blood. Subset meaning: CD45RA-negative fraction. This TCR was recovered from a young woman in good health. This chain uses TRBV4-1 with TRBJ2-1; D uncertain. CDR3 sequence reads: CASSRQDLVQYDEQFF. CDR3 DNA sequence: TGCGCCAGCAGCCGTCAAGATTTAGTCCAGTACGATGAGCAGTTCTTC.